Here is one TCR beta chain with its context. Its antigen remains unknown. With ipilimumab providing CTLA-4 blockade, focal radiation was administered to patients who had chemo-refractory metastatic non-small-cell lung cancer. Trimming stripped 5 bases from V and 7 bases from J, with 11 bases between. The length of the CDR3 is 13 residues. The germline CDR1 and CDR2 sequences are MNHEY and SVGAGI. The data originate from a study of radiotherapy plus CTLA-4 blockade in lung cancer. The wider study: Across the patients, objective responses occurred in less than 20%, and disease control in roughly 30%.

The repertoire was sequenced with immunoSEQ multiplex PCR; TCRdb's copy has only in-frame clones and lacks some. The sample carries approximately 98,000 clones, roughly 80% recorded once. Study-wide results and caveats: Tumor-origin TCR clones grew in blood after radiotherapy plus ipilimumab. Interferon-beta, together with early blood T cell clone dynamics, reportedly best predicted response.

V gene TRBV6-5 combines with J gene TRBJ2-2; D might be TRBD2 (5 bases). The material sequenced was peripheral blood, taken from a patient treated with radiotherapy plus ipilimumab. The clonotype comes from a human donor with non-small cell lung cancer who had a partial response to radiotherapy plus ipilimumab. This chain's CDR3 is CASSGLARGELFF. CDR3 DNA sequence: TGTGCCAGCAGTGGGCTAGCCCGCGGGGAGCTGTTTTTT.